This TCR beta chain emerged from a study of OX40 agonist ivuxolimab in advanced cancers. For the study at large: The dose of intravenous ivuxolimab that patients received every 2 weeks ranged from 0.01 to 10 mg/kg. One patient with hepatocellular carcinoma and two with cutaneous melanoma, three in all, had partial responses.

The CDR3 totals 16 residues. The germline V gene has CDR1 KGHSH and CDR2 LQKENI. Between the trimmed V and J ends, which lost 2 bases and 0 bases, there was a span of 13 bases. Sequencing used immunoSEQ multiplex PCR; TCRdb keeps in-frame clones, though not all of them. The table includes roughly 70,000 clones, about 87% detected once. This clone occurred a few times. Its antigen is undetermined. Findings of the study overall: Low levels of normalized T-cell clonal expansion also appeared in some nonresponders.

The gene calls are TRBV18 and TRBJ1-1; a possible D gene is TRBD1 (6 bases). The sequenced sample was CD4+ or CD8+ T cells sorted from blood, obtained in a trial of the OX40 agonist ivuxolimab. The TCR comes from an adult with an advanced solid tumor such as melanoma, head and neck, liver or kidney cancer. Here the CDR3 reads CASSPKDRILNTEAFF. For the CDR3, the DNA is TGTGCCAGCTCACCAAAGGACAGAATATTGAACACTGAAGCTTTCTTT.